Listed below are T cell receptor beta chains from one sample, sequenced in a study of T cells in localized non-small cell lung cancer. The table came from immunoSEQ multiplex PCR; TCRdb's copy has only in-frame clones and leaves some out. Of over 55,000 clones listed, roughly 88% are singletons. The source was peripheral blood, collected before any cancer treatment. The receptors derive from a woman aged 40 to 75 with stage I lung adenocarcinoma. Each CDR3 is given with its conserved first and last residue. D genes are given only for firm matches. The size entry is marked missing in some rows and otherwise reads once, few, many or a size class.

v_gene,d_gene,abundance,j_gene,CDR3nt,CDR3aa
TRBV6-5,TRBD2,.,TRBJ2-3,TGTGCCAGCAGCCCTAGCGGGATCGGGACAGATACGCAGTATTTT,CASSPSGIGTDTQYF
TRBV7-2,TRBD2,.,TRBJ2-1,TGTGCCAGCAGCTTACTCTGGACTAGCCTTAACAATGAGCAGTTCTTC,CASSLLWTSLNNEQFF
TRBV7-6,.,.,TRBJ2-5,TGTGCCAGCAGCCCGAGCAAGGAGACCCAGTACTTC,CASSPSKETQYF
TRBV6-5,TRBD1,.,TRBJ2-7,TGTGCCAGCAGAGGGGGGACAGGGGACCCCTACGAGCAGTACTTC,CASRGGTGDPYEQYF
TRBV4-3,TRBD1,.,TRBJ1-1,TGCGCCAGCAGCCCGGGACAGGGAGGTACTGAAGCTTTCTTT,CASSPGQGGTEAFF
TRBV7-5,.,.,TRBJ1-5,TGTGTCAGAAGCGGGAGGACAGGGCGATATAGCAATCAGCCCCAGCATTTT,CVRSGRTGRYSNQPQHF
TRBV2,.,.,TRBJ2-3,TGTGCCAGCAGTGATACAGGAGGAAATACGCAGTATTTT,CASSDTGGNTQYF
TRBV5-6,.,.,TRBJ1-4,TGTGCCAGCAGCTTGACAGTAGGGGAAAAACTGTTTTTT,CASSLTVGEKLFF
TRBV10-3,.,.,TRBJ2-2,TGTGCCATCGGTCAGCGGAGCACCGGGGAGCTGTTTTTT,CAIGQRSTGELFF
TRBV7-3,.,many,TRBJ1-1,TGTGCCAGCAGCCCTACAGGGAACACTGAAGCTTTCTTT,CASSPTGNTEAFF
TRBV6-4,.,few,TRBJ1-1,TGTGCCAGCGGCGTTGGGGGTAGGGTTAAAAACACTGAAGCTTTCTTT,CASGVGGRVKNTEAFF
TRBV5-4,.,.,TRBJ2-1,TGTGCCAGCAGCTTGGGGAAGGCAGCTGAGCAGTTCTTC,CASSLGKAAEQFF
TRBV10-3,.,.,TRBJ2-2,TGTGCCATCAGACCCAGGGTGAACACCGGGGAGCTGTTTTTT,CAIRPRVNTGELFF
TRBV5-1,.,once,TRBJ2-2,TGCGCCAGCAGCTTAACCCTCCAGGACACCGGGGAGCTGTTTTTT,CASSLTLQDTGELFF
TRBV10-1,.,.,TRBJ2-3,TGCGCCACCCGTCCGGACGGACTCATCGGTACGCAGTATTTT,CATRPDGLIGTQYF
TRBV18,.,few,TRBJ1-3,TGTGCCAGCTCACCGGGTACAGGGAACGCTGGAAACACCATATATTTT,CASSPGTGNAGNTIYF
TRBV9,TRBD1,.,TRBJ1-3,TGTGCCAGCAGCGTCTCGGGACAGGGCAACTCTGGAAACACCATATATTTT,CASSVSGQGNSGNTIYF
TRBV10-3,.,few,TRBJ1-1,TGTGCCATCAGTGTGGTCCCGGGACAAACAACAAACACTGAAGCTTTCTTT,CAISVVPGQTTNTEAFF
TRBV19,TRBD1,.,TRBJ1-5,TGTGCCAGTAGGTCACCCGGGACAGGGCCTAATCAGCCCCAGCATTTT,CASRSPGTGPNQPQHF
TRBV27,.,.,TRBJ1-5,TGTGCCAGCAGGAGAGGCAATCAGCCCCAGCATTTT,CASRRGNQPQHF
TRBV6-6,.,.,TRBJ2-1,TGTGCCAGCAGTTACTCGAGGCAGTACAATGAGCAGTTCTTC,CASSYSRQYNEQFF
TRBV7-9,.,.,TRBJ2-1,TGTGCCAGCAGCGTTGGCGGGATCCACGGATCCAATGAGCAGTTCTTC,CASSVGGIHGSNEQFF
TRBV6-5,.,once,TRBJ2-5,TGTGCCAGCAGTCGCCAGGCAGTCCAAGAGACCCAGTACTTC,CASSRQAVQETQYF
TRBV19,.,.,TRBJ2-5,TGTGCCAGTAGAGATATCACCGCGGGTCAAGAGACCCAGTACTTC,CASRDITAGQETQYF
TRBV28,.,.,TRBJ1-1,TGTGCCAGCAGTCTAGCTCCGACGGTGAACACTGAAGCTTTCTTT,CASSLAPTVNTEAFF
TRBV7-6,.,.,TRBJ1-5,TGTGCCAGCAGCGGGGGGCTGGGCAATCAGCCCCAGCATTTT,CASSGGLGNQPQHF
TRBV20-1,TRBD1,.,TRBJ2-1,TGCAGTGCTCAAGACAGGGGGGAGCAGTTCTTC,CSAQDRGEQFF
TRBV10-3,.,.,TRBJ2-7,TGTGCCATCAGTGAGCCCTGGGGGGGCGCGGGCTACGAGCAGTACTTC,CAISEPWGGAGYEQYF
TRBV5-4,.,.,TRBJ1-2,TGTGCCAGCAGCTTGGGGGGGGTTAGCTATGGCTACACCTTC,CASSLGGVSYGYTF
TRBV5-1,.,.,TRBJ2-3,TGCGCCAGCAGCTTGGATCTGGGAGATACGCAGTATTTT,CASSLDLGDTQYF
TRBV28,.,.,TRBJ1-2,TGTGCCAGCAGCTCCGCACAGAACTATGGCTACACCTTC,CASSSAQNYGYTF
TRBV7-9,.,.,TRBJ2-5,TGTGCCAGCAGCTTAGAAGGAACAGTACAAGAGACCCAGTACTTC,CASSLEGTVQETQYF
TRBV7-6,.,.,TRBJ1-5,TGTGCCAGCAGCTTAAATGAAGGCTTAAGAAATCAGCCCCAGCATTTT,CASSLNEGLRNQPQHF
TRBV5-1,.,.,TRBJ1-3,TGCGCCAGCAGTTCTGGGGGAAGCTCTGGAAACACCATATATTTT,CASSSGGSSGNTIYF
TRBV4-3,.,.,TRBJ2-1,TGCGCCAGCAGCCAAGATCCTAGGACCAATGAGCAGTTCTTC,CASSQDPRTNEQFF
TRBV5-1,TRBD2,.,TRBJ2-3,TGCGCCAGCAGTTCCGGGACTAGCGTCACAGATACGCAGTATTTT,CASSSGTSVTDTQYF
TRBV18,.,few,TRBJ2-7,TGTGCCAGCTCACCTGATGACACTTTCTACGAGCAGTACTTC,CASSPDDTFYEQYF
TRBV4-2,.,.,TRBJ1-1,TGTGCCAGCAGCCAAGTTGGTACAGTGGGGAGTGAAGCTTTCTTT,CASSQVGTVGSEAFF
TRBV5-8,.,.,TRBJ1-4,TGTGCCAGCAGCTTGGAACAGGCAACTAATGAAAAACTGTTTTTT,CASSLEQATNEKLFF
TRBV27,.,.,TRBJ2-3,TGTGCCAGCAGATCGAGCGGGCCCCTCTATTTT,CASRSSGPLYF
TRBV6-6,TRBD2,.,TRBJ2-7,TGTGCCAGCAGTTACTCTGGGGCTAGCGGGCTCTACGAGCAGTACTTC,CASSYSGASGLYEQYF
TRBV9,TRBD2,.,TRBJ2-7,TGTGCCAGCAGCGTTGGCCTCACTAGCGGGGGGATCTCCTACGAGCAGTACTTC,CASSVGLTSGGISYEQYF
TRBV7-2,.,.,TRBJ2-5,TGTGCCAGCAGCCCGGACAGAAGTCAAGAGACCCAGTACTTC,CASSPDRSQETQYF
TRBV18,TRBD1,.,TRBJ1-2,TGTGCCAGCTCACCTGATAGAGGGACAGCTTTCTTC,CASSPDRGTAFF
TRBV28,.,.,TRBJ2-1,TGTGCCAGCAGTTTATTTAGGACAGTTAATGAGCAGTTCTTC,CASSLFRTVNEQFF
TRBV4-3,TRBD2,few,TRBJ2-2,TGCGCCAGCAGCCAAGTTAGCGGGGGTAACACCGGGGAGCTGTTTTTT,CASSQVSGGNTGELFF
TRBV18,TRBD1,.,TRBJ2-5,TGTGCCAGCTCACCAACAGGGGGCACGGGAGAGACCCAGTACTTC,CASSPTGGTGETQYF
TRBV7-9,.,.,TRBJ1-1,TGTGCCAACAGCTTACTGATGAACACTGAAGCTTTCTTT,CANSLLMNTEAFF
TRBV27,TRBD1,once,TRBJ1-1,TGTGCCAACAGTTTATACTTCGGTCAGGGGGACACTGAAGCTTTCTTT,CANSLYFGQGDTEAFF
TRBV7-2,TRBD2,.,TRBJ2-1,TGTGCCAGCAGCTTTACTAGCGGGAGGGGTGAGCAGTTCTTC,CASSFTSGRGEQFF
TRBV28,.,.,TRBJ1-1,TGTGCCAGCAAACCTAGAGCAGGGGCCGGGGTTAACACTGAAGCTTTCTTT,CASKPRAGAGVNTEAFF
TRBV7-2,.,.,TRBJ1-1,TGTGCCAGCAGCTTAGCGATTGATCAAGAGGCTTTCTTT,CASSLAIDQEAFF
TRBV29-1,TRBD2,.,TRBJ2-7,TGCAGCGTTGAAGGGTCTAGCGGCTCCTACGAGCAGTACTTC,CSVEGSSGSYEQYF